This T cell receptor beta chain was sequenced for a study of cytomegalovirus exposure and HLA in healthy donors. General study results and limits: Highly shared sequence variants in one cluster were likely a sequencing artifact. Excluded: some indistinguishable V segments such as TRBV6-2 and TRBV6-3. Productive rates of about 90% or about 30% were seen for most TCR beta V segments in an earlier analysis.

In the case of this clone: Its antigen is as yet unknown.

Germline CDR1 SGHNT, CDR2 YYREEE (reference sequence). This CDR3 contains 12 residues. Trimming cost V 4 bases and J 11 bases; bases outside gene matches: 3. In the PCR, 60 Vbeta and 13 Jbeta primers were used. Sequenced by immunoSEQ multiplex PCR; TCRdb stores in-frame clones only, minus some. The sample includes tens of thousands of clones, around 66% of them seen just once. The chain links TRBV5-4 to TRBJ1-4, with 9 bases matching TRBD1. Material: PBMCs. This receptor was taken from a man between 60 and 75 years old in good health and CMV-seropositive. The CDR3 region is CASSQGTGKLFF. In nucleotides, the CDR3 is TGTGCCAGCAGCCAAGGGACAGGGAAACTGTTTTTT.